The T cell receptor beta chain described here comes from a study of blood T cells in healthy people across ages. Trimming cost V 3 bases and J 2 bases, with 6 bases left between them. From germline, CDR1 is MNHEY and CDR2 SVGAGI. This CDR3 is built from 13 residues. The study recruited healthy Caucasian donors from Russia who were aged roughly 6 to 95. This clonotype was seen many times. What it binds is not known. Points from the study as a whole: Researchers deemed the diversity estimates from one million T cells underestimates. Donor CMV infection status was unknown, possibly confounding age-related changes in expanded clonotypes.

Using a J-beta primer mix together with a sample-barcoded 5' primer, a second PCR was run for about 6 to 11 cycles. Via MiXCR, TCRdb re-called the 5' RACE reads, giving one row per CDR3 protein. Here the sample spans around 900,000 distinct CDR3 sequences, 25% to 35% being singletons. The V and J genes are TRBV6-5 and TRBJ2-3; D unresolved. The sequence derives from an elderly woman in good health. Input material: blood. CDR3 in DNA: TGTGCCAGCAGTTATGACCCCACAGATACGCAGTATTTT. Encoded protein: CASSYDPTDTQYF.